The 12 T cell receptor beta chains reported below all come from one sample, sequenced in a study of STAT5B mutations in CD4+ large granular lymphocyte leukemia. Sequenced by immunoSEQ multiplex PCR; TCRdb stores in-frame clones only, minus some. The sample lists 40,000 to 45,000 clones; approximately 84% were seen once. Sequencing was performed on CD4+ T cells from blood buffy coats. The source of these receptors is a human donor in good health.

This chain uses TRBV6-5 with TRBJ2-7; D uncertain. The germline V and J ends were trimmed by 0 bases and 2 bases, with 5 bases remaining between them. This CDR3 has 13 residues. The germline V gene has CDR1 MNHEY and CDR2 SVGAGI. CDR3 DNA: TGTGCCAGCAGTTACTCCAGAGCCTACGAGCAGTACTTC. Translating gives CASSYSRAYEQYF.

V is TRBV25-1 and J is TRBJ1-2; D is unclear. This CDR3 is built from 13 residues. Trimming shortened V by 6 bases and J by 8 bases, and 16 bases separated the two germline ends. Germline lookup yields CDR1 MGHDK and CDR2 SYGVNS. This chain's CDR3 is CASRYMEAGGYTF. CDR3 in DNA: TGTGCCAGCAGGTACATGGAGGCGGGAGGCTACACCTTC.

The chain joins TRBV5-8 to TRBJ1-1, with 8 bases aligning to TRBD1. Germline V gene sequence: CDR1 SGHTS, CDR2 YDEGEE. V was pared by 4 bases and J by 4 bases, with 12 bases of the junction left unmatched. This CDR3 spans 16 amino acids. This chain's CDR3 is CASSVGVAGGITEAFF. CDR3 nucleotides: TGTGCCAGCAGCGTTGGCGTCGCAGGGGGCATCACTGAAGCTTTCTTT.

This clone was picked up one time. The V gene is TRBV6-6, the J gene TRBJ1-4; D remains ambiguous. Germline loops: CDR1 MNHNY, CDR2 SVGAGI (reference sequence). The CDR3 covers 12 residues. V was pared by 7 bases and J by 8 bases, with 11 bases between. The CDR3 DNA reads as TGTGCCAGCACCCGACTCGGGGAAAAACTGTTTTTT. Protein sequence: CASTRLGEKLFF.

Only one count was recorded for this clone. As DNA, the CDR3 is TGTGCCAGCAGTGAAATAATCGAGCAGTACTTC. Protein product: CASSEIIEQYF. The chain joins TRBV6-1 to TRBJ2-7; D call uncertain. The CDR3 loop spans 11 amino acids. Germline lookup yields CDR1 MNHNS and CDR2 SASEGT. V shed 2 bases and J shed 6 bases, with 5 bases lying between them.

CDR3 bases: TGCAGCGTTAGGAGGGACAGCTCTGGAAACACCATATATTTT. It specifies CSVRRDSSGNTIYF. The chain couples TRBV29-1 to TRBJ1-3; 7 nucleotides match TRBD1. The CDR3 is made up of 14 amino acids. Trimming at V came to 5 bases and at J to 0 bases, leaving 4 bases not matched to a gene. Germline CDR1 is SQVTM and CDR2 is ANQGSEA.

CDR3 nucleotide sequence: TGTGCCAGCAGTTTATATCGGACAGGGGGCTTGGGTACGCAGTATTTT. As protein: CASSLYRTGGLGTQYF. This chain connects TRBV27 to TRBJ2-3; 11 bases map to TRBD1. From germline, CDR1 is MNHEY and CDR2 SMNVEV (reference sequence). The CDR3 is made up of 16 amino acids. Losses at the gene ends were 1 base for V and 8 bases for J; bases not matched to a gene: 8.

The rearrangement uses TRBV19 and TRBJ2-5; TRBD2 matches at 9 bases. CDR1 LNHDA and CDR2 SQIVND come from the germline V gene (reference sequence). This CDR3 is 16 amino acids long. Unmatched junction bases numbered 9, after V lost 7 bases and J lost 0 bases. The CDR3 loop is CASKELGGGDQETQYF. CDR3 bases: TGTGCCAGTAAAGAATTGGGCGGGGGGGACCAAGAGACCCAGTACTTC.

This clone has only a few counts. V gene TRBV6-6 combines with J gene TRBJ1-5; 7 positions match TRBD1. V dropped 5 bases and J dropped 4; count of bases not matched to a gene: 8. CDR1 MNHNY and CDR2 SVGAGI come from the germline V gene (reference sequence). This CDR3 has 15 residues. CDR3 nucleotide sequence: TGTGCCAGCAGTCCCGACAGGGCTAATAATCAGCCCCAGCATTTT. This gives the protein CASSPDRANNQPQHF.

The rearrangement links TRBV6-5 to TRBJ2-7, with D unclear. This CDR3 has 14 residues. Trimming took off 5 bases at V and 7 bases at J, with 18 bases between the two ends. The germline CDR1 and CDR2 sequences are MNHEY and SVGAGI. CDR3 sequence: CASSDTGGLREQYF. The CDR3 DNA is TGTGCCAGCAGTGACACGGGCGGCCTAAGGGAGCAGTACTTC.

This sequence joins TRBV10-3 and TRBJ2-6; 9 nucleotides match TRBD1. This CDR3 is 15 amino acids long. With 10 bases clipped from V and 0 bases from J, the junction kept 4 bases outside the gene matches. Germline V gene lookup returns CDR1 ENHRY and CDR2 SYGVKD. The CDR3 DNA reads TGTGCCAGCGGACAGGGGAACTCTGGGGCCAACGTCCTGACTTTC. Protein sequence: CASGQGNSGANVLTF.

The J gene is TRBJ1-2, the V gene TRBV19; D perhaps matches TRBD1 (5 bases). V was shortened by 0 bases and J by 7 bases, with 9 bases between the two germline ends. CDR1 is LNHDA, CDR2 SQIVND, per germline (reference sequence). The CDR3 extends over 13 amino acids. Here the CDR3 reads CASSIEGQGGYTF. In DNA, the CDR3 is TGTGCCAGTAGTATAGAAGGGCAGGGTGGCTACACCTTC.